This T cell receptor beta chain came from a study of patients and donors after allogeneic stem cell transplantation. TCRdb itself ran the RT-PCR reads through MiXCR, one entry per CDR3 protein. The top ten hold around 35% of the sample, which has approximately 200,000 distinct CDR3 sequences, less than 45% seen once. The CDR3 runs 16 residues. Per the germline V gene, CDR1 is SGDLS and CDR2 is YYNGEE. After removal of 4 bases from V and 2 bases from J, the junction contained 5 bases not matched to a gene. Source material: blood, either unsorted or a sorted T cell fraction (not recorded which). The source is a human donor who was either an allogeneic HSCT recipient or a stem cell or donor lymphocyte infusion donor (not recorded which). It is not recorded whose cells these are; they may come from a transplant donor. The chain joins TRBV9 to TRBJ2-2, with 10 bases identical to TRBD2. The CDR3 protein is CASSSRTSGNTGELFF. Written as DNA, the CDR3 is TGTGCCAGCAGCTCCCGGACTAGCGGAAACACCGGGGAGCTGTTTTTT.